This entry is about one TCR beta chain. This entry is derived from a study of blood T cell repertoires in COVID-19. Study information: Samples representing acute and convalescent COVID-19 were sourced from the United States, Italy and Spain. Sample material is recorded as cDNA or gDNA derived from T cells, B-cell-depleted T cells, or PBMCs.

Methods used by the authors: Cell counts per sample came from amplifying reference gene primers. Assay used: immunoSEQ multiplex PCR; TCRdb lists only in-frame clones, some missing. V and J calls plus clone size are reproduced from that table; the DNA served to infer D and trimming. The sample holds roughly 30,000 clones, roughly 87% seen once. CDR1 and CDR2 (germline): SGDLS, YYNGEE. The ends were cut back, 4 bases at V and 1 base at J, with 18 bases in the middle. The CDR3 is 18 amino acids. Sequencing was done on a sample of peripheral blood. J is TRBJ2-6 and V is TRBV9, with D possibly TRBD2 on 7 matching bases. This receptor was obtained from a human donor in a cohort sampled during active COVID-19. Here the CDR3 DNA reads TGTGCCAGCAGCCCCAGCGGGGACACTCGATCTGGGGCCAACGTCCTGACTTTC. This sequence encodes CASSPSGDTRSGANVLTF.